This T cell receptor (beta chain) was captured by sequencing in a study of shared clonotypes between healthy human individuals. The deep-level immunoSEQ assay was used. Data came from immunoSEQ multiplex PCR; TCRdb stores just in-frame clones and leaves some out. The sample includes over a million clones, 70% to 80% of them seen just once. This clone was detected only once. In the CD4+ fraction, cells were divided into CD45RA+ naive and CD45RA-negative memory subsets. The V gene end was trimmed by 3 bases and the J gene end by 9 bases; junction bases not matched to a gene: 4. This CDR3 has 12 amino acids. Germline-derived CDR1 and CDR2 are KGHSH and LQKENI.

Sequenced material: memory CD4+ T cells from PBMCs. Subset here: CD45RA-negative fraction. This TCR was sampled from a man in his late teens or twenties in good health. Some clones in this sample may be carry-over from other donors' samples. The V gene is TRBV18, the J gene TRBJ2-5; TRBD1 matches 7 bases. CDR3 DNA sequence: TGTGCCAGCTCACCCCCTCAGGGGGCCCAGTACTTC. It specifies CASSPPQGAQYF.